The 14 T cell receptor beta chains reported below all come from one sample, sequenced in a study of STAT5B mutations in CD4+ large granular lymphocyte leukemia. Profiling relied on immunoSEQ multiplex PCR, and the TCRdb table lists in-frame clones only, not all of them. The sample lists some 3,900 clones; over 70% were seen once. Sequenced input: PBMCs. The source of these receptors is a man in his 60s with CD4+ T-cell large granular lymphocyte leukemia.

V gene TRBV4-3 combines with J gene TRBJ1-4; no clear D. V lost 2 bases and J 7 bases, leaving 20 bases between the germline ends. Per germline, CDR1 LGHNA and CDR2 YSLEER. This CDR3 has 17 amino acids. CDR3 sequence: CASSQIFLADFGEKLFF. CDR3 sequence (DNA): TGCGCCAGCAGCCAAATTTTTCTCGCTGATTTTGGTGAAAAACTGTTTTTT.

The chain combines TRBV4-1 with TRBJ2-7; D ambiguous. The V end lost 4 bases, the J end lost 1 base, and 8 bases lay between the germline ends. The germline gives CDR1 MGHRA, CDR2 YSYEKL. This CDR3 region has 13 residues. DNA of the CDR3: TGCGCCAGCAGCCGCGACCGATCCTACGAGCAGTACTTC. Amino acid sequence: CASSRDRSYEQYF.

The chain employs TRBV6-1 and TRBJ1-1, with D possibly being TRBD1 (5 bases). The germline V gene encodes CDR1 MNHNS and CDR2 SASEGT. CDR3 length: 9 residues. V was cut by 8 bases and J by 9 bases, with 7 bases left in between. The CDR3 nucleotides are TGTGCCAGCGGGGGTAAAGCTTTCTTT. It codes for CASGGKAFF.

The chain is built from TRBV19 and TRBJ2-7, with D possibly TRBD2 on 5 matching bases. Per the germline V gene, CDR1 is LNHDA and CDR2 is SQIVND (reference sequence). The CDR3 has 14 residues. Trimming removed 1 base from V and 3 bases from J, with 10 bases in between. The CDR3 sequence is CASSIAGEYYEQYF. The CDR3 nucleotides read TGTGCCAGTAGTATAGCCGGGGAATACTACGAGCAGTACTTC. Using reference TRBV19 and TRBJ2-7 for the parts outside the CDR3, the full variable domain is DGGITQSPKYLFRKEGQNVTLSCEQNLNHDAMYWYRQDPGQGLRLIYYSQIVNDFQKGDIAEGYSVSREKKESFPLTVTSAQKNPTAFYLCASSIAGEYYEQYFGPGTRLTVT.

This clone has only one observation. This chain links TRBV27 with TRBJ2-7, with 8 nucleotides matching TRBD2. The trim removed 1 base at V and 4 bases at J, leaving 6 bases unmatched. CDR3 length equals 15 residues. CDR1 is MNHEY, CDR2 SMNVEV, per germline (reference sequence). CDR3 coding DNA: TGTGCCAGCAGTTTATTTGGCGGGGGGAATTACGAGCAGTACTTC. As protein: CASSLFGGGNYEQYF.

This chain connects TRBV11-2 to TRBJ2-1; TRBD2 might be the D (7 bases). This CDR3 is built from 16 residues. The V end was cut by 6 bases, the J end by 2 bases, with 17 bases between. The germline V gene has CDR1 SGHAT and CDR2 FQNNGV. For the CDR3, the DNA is TGTGCCAGCAGTTCCTGGGAGGGGGGAGCCTACAATGAGCAGTTCTTC. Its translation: CASSSWEGGAYNEQFF.

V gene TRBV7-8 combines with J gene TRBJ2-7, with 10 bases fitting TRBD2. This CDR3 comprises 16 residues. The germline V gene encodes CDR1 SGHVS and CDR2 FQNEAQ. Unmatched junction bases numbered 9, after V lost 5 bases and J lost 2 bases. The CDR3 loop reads CASSPYRLAGAYEQYF. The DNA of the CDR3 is TGTGCCAGCAGCCCATACCGACTAGCGGGCGCCTACGAGCAGTACTTC.

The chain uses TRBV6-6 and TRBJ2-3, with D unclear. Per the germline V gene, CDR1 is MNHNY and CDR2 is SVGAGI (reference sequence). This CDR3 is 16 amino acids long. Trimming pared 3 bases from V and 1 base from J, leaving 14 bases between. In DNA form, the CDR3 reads TGTGCCAGCAGTTATGGAAGGGATATTCGCACAGATACGCAGTATTTT. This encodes CASSYGRDIRTDTQYF.

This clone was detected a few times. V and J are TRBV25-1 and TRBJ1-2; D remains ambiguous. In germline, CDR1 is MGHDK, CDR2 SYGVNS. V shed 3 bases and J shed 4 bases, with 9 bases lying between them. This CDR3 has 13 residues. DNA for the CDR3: TGTGCCAGCAGTGACTCGGCCATCTATGGCTACACCTTC. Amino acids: CASSDSAIYGYTF.

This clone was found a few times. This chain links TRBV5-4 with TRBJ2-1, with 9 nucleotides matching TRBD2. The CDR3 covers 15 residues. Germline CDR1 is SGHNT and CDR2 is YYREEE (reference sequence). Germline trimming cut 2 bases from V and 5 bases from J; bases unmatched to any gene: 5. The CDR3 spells CASSFIAGDHNEQFF. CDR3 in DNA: TGTGCCAGCAGCTTTATAGCGGGAGACCACAATGAGCAGTTCTTC.

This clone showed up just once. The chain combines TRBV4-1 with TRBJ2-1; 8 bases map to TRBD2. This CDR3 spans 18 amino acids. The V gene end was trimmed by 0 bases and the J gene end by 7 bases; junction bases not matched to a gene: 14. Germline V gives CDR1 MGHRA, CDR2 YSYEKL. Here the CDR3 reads CASSQESDGGADTNEQFF. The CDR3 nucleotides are TGCGCCAGCAGCCAAGAGTCGGACGGGGGGGCCGATACTAATGAGCAGTTCTTC.

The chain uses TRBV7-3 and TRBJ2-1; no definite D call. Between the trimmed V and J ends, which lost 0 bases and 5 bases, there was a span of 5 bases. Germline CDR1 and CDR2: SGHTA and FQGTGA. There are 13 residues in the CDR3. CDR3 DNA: TGTGCCAGCAGCTTAACTCAGCACAATGAGCAGTTCTTC. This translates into CASSLTQHNEQFF.

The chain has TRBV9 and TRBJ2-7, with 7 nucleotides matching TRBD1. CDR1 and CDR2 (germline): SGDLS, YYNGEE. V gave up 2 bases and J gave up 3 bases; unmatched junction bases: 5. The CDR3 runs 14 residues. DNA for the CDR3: TGTGCCAGCAGCGTCGGGACAGCTAGCTACGAGCAGTACTTC. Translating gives CASSVGTASYEQYF.

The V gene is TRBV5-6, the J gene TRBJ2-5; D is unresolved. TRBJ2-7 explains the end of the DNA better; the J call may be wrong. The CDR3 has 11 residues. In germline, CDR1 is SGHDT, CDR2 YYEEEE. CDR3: CASQTGNEQYF. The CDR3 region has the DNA TGTGCCAGCCAGACTGGCAACGAGCAGTACTTC.